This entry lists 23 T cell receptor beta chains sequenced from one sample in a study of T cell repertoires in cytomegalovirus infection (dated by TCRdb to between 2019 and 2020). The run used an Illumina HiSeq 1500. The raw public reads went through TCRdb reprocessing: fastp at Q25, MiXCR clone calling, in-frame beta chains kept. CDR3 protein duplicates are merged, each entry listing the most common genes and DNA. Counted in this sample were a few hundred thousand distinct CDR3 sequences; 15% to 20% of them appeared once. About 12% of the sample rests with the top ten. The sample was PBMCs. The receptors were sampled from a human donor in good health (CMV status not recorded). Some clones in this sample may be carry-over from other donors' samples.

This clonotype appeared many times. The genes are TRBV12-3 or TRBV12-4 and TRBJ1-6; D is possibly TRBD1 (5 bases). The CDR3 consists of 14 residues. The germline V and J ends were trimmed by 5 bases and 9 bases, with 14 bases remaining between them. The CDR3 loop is CASSTGDHVSPLHF. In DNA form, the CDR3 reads TGTGCCAGCAGTACAGGAGACCACGTTTCACCCCTCCACTTT.

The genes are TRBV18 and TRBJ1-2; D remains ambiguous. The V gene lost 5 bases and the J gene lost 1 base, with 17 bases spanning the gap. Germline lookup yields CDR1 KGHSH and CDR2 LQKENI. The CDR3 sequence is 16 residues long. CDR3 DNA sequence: TGTGCCAGCTCATCTTGGGCCGCTTCCCTTAACTATGGCTACACCTTC. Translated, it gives CASSSWAASLNYGYTF.

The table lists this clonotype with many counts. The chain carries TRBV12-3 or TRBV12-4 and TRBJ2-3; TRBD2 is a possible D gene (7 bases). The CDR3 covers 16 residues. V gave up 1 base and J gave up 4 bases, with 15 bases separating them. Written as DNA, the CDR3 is TGTGCCAGCAGTTTAGTGATGGGGGGGCTCCCAGATACGCAGTATTTT. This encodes CASSLVMGGLPDTQYF.

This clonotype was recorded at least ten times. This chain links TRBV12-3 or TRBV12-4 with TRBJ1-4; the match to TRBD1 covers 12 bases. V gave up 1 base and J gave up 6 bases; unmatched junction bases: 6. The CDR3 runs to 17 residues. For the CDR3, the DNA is TGTGCCAGCAGTTTAGTCGGGACAGGGGGCGAAGATGAAAAACTGTTTTTT. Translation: CASSLVGTGGEDEKLFF.

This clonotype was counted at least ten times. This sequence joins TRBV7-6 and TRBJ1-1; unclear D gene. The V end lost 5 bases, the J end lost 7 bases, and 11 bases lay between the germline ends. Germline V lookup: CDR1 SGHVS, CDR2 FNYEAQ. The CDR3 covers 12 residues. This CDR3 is CASSPNIGEAFF. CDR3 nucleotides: TGTGCCAGCAGCCCCAATATCGGTGAAGCTTTCTTT.

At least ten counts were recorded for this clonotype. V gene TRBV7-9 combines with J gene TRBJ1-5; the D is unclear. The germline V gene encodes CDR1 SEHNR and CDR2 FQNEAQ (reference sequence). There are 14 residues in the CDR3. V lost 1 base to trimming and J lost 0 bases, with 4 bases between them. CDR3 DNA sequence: TGTGCCAGCAGCTTAGAACCTAGCAATCAGCCCCAGCATTTT. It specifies CASSLEPSNQPQHF.

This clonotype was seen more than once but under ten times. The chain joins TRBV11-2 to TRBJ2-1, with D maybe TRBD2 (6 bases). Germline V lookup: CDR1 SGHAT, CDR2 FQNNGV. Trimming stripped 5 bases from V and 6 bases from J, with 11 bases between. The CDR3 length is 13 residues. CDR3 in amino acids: CASSIGTPNEQFF. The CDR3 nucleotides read TGTGCCAGCAGCATCGGGACTCCCAATGAGCAGTTCTTC.

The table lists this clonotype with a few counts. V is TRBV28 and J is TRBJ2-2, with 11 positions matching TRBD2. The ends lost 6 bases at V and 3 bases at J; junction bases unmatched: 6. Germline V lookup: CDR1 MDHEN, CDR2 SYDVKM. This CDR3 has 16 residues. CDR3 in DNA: TGTGCCAGCAGGGATTCTAGCGGGGGGTACACCGGGGAGCTGTTTTTT. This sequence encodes CASRDSSGGYTGELFF. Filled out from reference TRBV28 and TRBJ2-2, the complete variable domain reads DVKVTQSSRYLVKRTGEKVFLECVQDMDHENMFWYRQDPGLGLRLIYFSYDVKMKEKGDIPEGYSVSREKKERFSLILESASTNQTSMYLCASRDSSGGYTGELFFGEGSRLTVL.

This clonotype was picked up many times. CDR3 region: CASSLDIAGGPKTQYF. DNA of the CDR3: TGTGCCAGCAGCTTAGATATAGCGGGGGGGCCTAAGACCCAGTACTTC. The chain has TRBV7-2 and TRBJ2-5; 11 bases are shared with TRBD2. V shed 1 base, J shed 6 bases, and the junction held 7 bases outside the gene matches. The CDR3 runs to 16 residues. CDR1 and CDR2 (germline): SGHTA, FQGNSA.

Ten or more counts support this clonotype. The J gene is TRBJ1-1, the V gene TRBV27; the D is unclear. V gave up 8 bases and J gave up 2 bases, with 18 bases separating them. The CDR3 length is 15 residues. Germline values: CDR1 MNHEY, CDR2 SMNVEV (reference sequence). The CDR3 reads CASPPRESTNTEAFF. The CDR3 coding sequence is TGTGCCAGCCCCCCTCGCGAGTCCACAAACACTGAAGCTTTCTTT.

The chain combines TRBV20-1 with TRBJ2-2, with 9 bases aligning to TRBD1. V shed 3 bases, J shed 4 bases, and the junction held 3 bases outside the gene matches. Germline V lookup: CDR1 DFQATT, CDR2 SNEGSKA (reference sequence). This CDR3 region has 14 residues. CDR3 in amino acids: CSARGTGLTGELFF. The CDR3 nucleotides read TGCAGTGCTAGGGGGACAGGGCTCACCGGGGAGCTGTTTTTT.

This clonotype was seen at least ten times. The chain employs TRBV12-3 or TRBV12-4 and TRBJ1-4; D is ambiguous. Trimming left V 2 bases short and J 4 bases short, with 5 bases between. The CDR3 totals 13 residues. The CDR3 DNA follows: TGTGCCAGCAGTTTATCCCTTAATGAAAAACTGTTTTTT. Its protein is CASSLSLNEKLFF.

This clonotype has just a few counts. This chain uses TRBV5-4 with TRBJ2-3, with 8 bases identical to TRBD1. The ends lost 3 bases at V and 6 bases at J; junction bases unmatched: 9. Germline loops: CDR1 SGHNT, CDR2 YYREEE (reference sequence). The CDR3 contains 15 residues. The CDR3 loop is CASSSPDREVDTQYF. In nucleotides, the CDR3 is TGTGCCAGCAGCTCACCGGACAGGGAGGTTGATACGCAGTATTTT. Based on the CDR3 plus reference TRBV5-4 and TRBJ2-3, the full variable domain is ETGVTQSPTHLIKTRGQQVTLRCSSQSGHNTVSWYQQALGQGPQFIFQYYREEENGRGNFPPRFSGLQFPNYSSELNVNALELDDSALYLCASSSPDREVDTQYFGPGTRLTVL.

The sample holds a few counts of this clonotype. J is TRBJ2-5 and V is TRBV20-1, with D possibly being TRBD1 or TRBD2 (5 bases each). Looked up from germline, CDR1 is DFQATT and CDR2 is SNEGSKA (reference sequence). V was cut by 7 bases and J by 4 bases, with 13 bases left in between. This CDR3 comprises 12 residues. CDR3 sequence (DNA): TGCAGTGGGGGCGGACTCCTAGAGACCCAGTACTTC. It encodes CSGGGLLETQYF.

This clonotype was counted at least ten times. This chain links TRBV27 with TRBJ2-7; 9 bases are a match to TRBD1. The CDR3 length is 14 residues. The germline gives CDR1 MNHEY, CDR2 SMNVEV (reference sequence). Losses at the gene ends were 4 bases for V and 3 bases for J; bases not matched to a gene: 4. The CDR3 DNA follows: TGTGCCAGCAGTTCGGGACAGGGATTCTACGAGCAGTACTTC. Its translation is CASSSGQGFYEQYF.

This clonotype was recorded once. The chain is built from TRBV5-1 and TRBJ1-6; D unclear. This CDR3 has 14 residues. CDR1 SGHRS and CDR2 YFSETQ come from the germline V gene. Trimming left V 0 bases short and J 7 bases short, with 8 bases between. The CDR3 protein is CASSLDSSNSPLHF. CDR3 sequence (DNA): TGCGCCAGCAGCTTGGATTCGTCCAATTCACCCCTCCACTTT. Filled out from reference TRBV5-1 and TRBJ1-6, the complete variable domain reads KAGVTQTPRYLIKTRGQQVTLSCSPISGHRSVSWYQQTPGQGLQFLFEYFSETQRNKGNFPGRFSGRQFSNSRSEMNVSTLELGDSALYLCASSLDSSNSPLHFGNGTRLTVT.

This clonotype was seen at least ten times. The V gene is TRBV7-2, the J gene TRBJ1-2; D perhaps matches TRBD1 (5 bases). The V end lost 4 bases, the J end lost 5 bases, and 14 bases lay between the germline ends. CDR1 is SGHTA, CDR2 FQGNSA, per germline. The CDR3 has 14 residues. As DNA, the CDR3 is TGTGCCAGCAGCTCCTCGGGGGTCGATTATGGCTACACCTTC. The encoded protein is CASSSSGVDYGYTF.

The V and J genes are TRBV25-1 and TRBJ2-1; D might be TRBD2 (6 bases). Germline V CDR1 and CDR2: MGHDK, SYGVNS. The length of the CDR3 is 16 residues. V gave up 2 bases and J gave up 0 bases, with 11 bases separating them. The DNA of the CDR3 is TGTGCCAGCAGTGAAGTAGGAGGGTCCTCCTACAATGAGCAGTTCTTC. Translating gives CASSEVGGSSYNEQFF.

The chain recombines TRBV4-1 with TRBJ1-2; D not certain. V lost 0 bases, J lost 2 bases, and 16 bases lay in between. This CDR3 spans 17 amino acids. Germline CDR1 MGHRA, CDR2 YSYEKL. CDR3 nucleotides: TGCGCCAGCAGCCAAGAAAACAGACGCAATAGGAACTATGGCTACACCTTC. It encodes CASSQENRRNRNYGYTF.

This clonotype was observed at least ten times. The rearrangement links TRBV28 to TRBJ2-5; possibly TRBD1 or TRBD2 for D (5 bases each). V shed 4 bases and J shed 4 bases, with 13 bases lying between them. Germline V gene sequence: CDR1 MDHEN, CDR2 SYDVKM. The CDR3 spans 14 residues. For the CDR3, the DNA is TGTGCCAGCAGTTCTTCTGCTGGGGGAGAGACCCAGTACTTC. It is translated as CASSSSAGGETQYF.

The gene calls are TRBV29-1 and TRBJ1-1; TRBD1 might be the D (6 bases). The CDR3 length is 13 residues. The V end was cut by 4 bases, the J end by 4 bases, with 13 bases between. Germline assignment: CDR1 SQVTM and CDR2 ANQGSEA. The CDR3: CSVVRGMITEAFF. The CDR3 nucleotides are TGCAGCGTTGTTAGGGGGATGATCACTGAAGCTTTCTTT.

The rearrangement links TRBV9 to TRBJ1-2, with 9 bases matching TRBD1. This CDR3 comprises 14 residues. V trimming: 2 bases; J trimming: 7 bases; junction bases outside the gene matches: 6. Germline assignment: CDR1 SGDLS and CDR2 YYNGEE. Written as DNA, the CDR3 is TGTGCCAGCAGCGTGCCGGGACAGGGACGTGGCTACACCTTC. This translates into CASSVPGQGRGYTF.

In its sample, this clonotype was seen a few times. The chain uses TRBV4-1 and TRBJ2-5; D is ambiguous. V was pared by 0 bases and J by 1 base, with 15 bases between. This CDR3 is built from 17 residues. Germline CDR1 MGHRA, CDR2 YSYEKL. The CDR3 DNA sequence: TGCGCCAGCAGCCAAGATCGATTAAGACTGACCCAAGAGACCCAGTACTTC. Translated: CASSQDRLRLTQETQYF.